Below are 25 T cell receptor beta chains sequenced from a single sample in a study of metastatic and nonmetastatic thyroid tumors (dated by TCRdb to the early 2020s). No treatment had been received by any patient before thyroid surgery. Library generation was performed with PCR. The sample was run on an Illumina HiSeq 4000. Starting from the raw public reads, TCRdb applied fastp trimming at Q25, assembled clones with MiXCR and retained in-frame beta chains. Within this sample are roughly 57,000 clones, with roughly 20% of them counted one time only. The ten largest account for 3.5% to 5% of the sample. Material: blood. Source of these receptors: a female donor with papillary thyroid cancer or a benign thyroid nodule (not recorded which). Some clones in this sample may be carry-over from other donors' samples.

The sample holds many counts of this clone. The chain uses TRBV2 and TRBJ2-5; no clear D. Germline V gene lookup returns CDR1 SNHLY and CDR2 FYNNEI. The CDR3 is 13 amino acids. Trimming left V 6 bases short and J 1 base short, with 9 bases between. The CDR3 DNA reads TGTGCCAGCAGACTCGGGTTCCAAGAGACCCAGTACTTC. It yields the protein CASRLGFQETQYF.

This clone was seen repeatedly, ten times or more. The V and J genes are TRBV30 and TRBJ2-3; D is ambiguous. Trimming cost V 2 bases and J 1 base, with 10 bases left between them. Germline V CDR1 and CDR2: GTSNPN, SVGIG (reference sequence). This CDR3 has 14 residues. The CDR3 sequence: CAWSKGTGTDTQYF. CDR3 DNA sequence: TGTGCCTGGAGTAAGGGAACCGGCACAGATACGCAGTATTTT.

This clone was counted many times. The chain joins TRBV4-2 to TRBJ2-3; D uncertain. Trimming pared 8 bases from V and 0 bases from J, leaving 6 bases between. Looked up from germline, CDR1 is LGHNA and CDR2 is YNFKEQ. There are 12 residues in the CDR3. CDR3: CASQASTDTQYF. As DNA, the CDR3 is TGTGCCAGCCAGGCCAGCACAGATACGCAGTATTTT.

The chain carries TRBV5-1 and TRBJ1-6; D remains unclear. The CDR3 is made up of 11 amino acids. From germline, CDR1 is SGHRS and CDR2 YFSETQ. The V end was cut by 5 bases, the J end by 16 bases, with 13 bases between. This chain's CDR3 is CASRFDEVLHF. In DNA, the CDR3 is TGCGCCAGCAGATTCGATGAGGTTCTCCACTTT.

This clone was detected many times. This sequence joins TRBV2 and TRBJ1-5; D uncertain. Germline lookup yields CDR1 SNHLY and CDR2 FYNNEI. The CDR3 loop spans 12 amino acids. V was pared by 7 bases and J by 3 bases, with 7 bases between. CDR3 sequence: CASKLINQPQHF. The CDR3, as DNA: TGTGCCAGCAAACTGATCAATCAGCCCCAGCATTTT.

This clone was counted many times. This chain connects TRBV18 to TRBJ1-1, with TRBD1 identical over 7 bases. The CDR3 is made up of 15 amino acids. CDR1 and CDR2 (germline): KGHSH, LQKENI. V gave up 0 bases and J gave up 7 bases; unmatched junction bases: 8. DNA of the CDR3: TGTGCCAGCTCACCACCGGTCGGGGGACAGCGTGAAGCTTTCTTT. It translates to CASSPPVGGQREAFF. Full variable domain (missing parts from reference TRBV18 and TRBJ1-1): NAGVMQNPRHLVRRRGQEARLRCSPMKGHSHVYWYRQLPEEGLKFMVYLQKENIIDESGMPKERFSAEFPKEGPSILRIQQVVRGDSAAYFCASSPPVGGQREAFFGQGTRLTVV.

This clone was seen only a few times. The chain employs TRBV24-1 and TRBJ2-7, with D unresolved. The CDR3 spans 15 residues. V was shortened by 4 bases and J by 6 bases, with 18 bases between the two germline ends. CDR1 and CDR2 (germline): KGHDR, SFDVKD. The CDR3 coding sequence is TGTGCCACCAGTGACTCGCAGAGCCCGTCCGGCGAGCAGTACTTC. This gives the protein CATSDSQSPSGEQYF.

Only a few counts were recorded for this clone. Just one base apart from a much larger clone, this may be a read error. The chain joins TRBV9 to TRBJ1-5; the D is unclear. Per the germline V gene, CDR1 is SGDLS and CDR2 is YYNGEE. The CDR3 extends over 12 amino acids. This CDR3 reads CVSGGDNQPQHF. The CDR3 DNA follows: TGTGTCAGTGGAGGCGACAATCAGCCCCAGCATTTT.

J is TRBJ2-7 and V is TRBV28, with TRBD2 identical over 7 bases. This CDR3 contains 15 residues. Trimming cost V 9 bases and J 6 bases; bases outside gene matches: 17. CDR1 is MDHEN, CDR2 SYDVKM, per germline. Written as DNA, the CDR3 is TGTGCCAGTTGCACAGCTGGGGGGAGGGCAGCCGAGCAGTACTTC. Residues: CASCTAGGRAAEQYF.

This clone was observed at least ten times. The chain employs TRBV12-5 and TRBJ2-7; TRBD2 matches at 7 bases. The V gene end was trimmed by 5 bases and the J gene end by 3 bases; junction bases not matched to a gene: 19. The CDR3 length is 18 residues. CDR1 and CDR2 from the germline V gene are LGHNT and FRNRAP. The CDR3 DNA is TGTGCTAGTGGTCCCGCATACACGGTCGCGGGAGCTCACTACGAGCAGTACTTC. Residues: CASGPAYTVAGAHYEQYF.

This chain links TRBV7-2 with TRBJ2-2, with D possibly being TRBD1 (5 bases). V lost 5 bases to trimming and J lost 4 bases, with 8 bases between them. This CDR3 is built from 13 residues. Germline V gene lookup returns CDR1 SGHTA and CDR2 FQGNSA. CDR3 loop: CASSTRVTGELFF. For the CDR3, the DNA is TGTGCCAGCAGCACCAGGGTCACCGGGGAGCTGTTTTTT.

This clone has ten or more counts. This chain links TRBV20-1 with TRBJ1-1; D may be TRBD1 (6 bases). V was trimmed by 1 base and J by 0 bases, leaving 12 bases between them. Looked up from germline, CDR1 is DFQATT and CDR2 is SNEGSKA (reference sequence). The CDR3 is made up of 15 amino acids. CDR3 residues: CSARGRGALNTEAFF. CDR3 DNA: TGCAGTGCTAGAGGCAGGGGAGCCTTGAACACTGAAGCTTTCTTT.

The chain couples TRBV20-1 to TRBJ1-2, with D possibly being TRBD1 (5 bases). The CDR3 runs 13 residues. Looked up from germline, CDR1 is DFQATT and CDR2 is SNEGSKA (reference sequence). Deletions cut 5 bases from V and 0 bases from J, with 10 bases between. CDR3 nucleotides: TGCAGTGCTGGGACCGTGACTAACTATGGCTACACCTTC. It yields the protein CSAGTVTNYGYTF.

V gene TRBV5-1 combines with J gene TRBJ2-2; no firm D call. Germline V gene data show CDR1 as SGHRS and CDR2 as YFSETQ. V was trimmed by 4 bases and J by 7 bases, leaving 20 bases between them. The CDR3 contains 16 residues. CDR3 amino acids: CASSPPEVTGSGELFF. CDR3 nucleotide sequence: TGCGCCAGCAGCCCCCCCGAGGTAACCGGCAGCGGGGAGCTGTTTTTT.

This clone was observed a few times. A read error may explain this, as a much larger clone is one base away. The sample contains more than one DNA sequence encoding this CDR3. The chain uses TRBV3-1 and TRBJ1-3; D may be TRBD1 (6 bases). Germline V gives CDR1 LGHDT, CDR2 YNNKEL (reference sequence). The CDR3 contains 16 residues. V dropped 2 bases and J dropped 2 bases, with 13 bases sitting between them. In DNA form, the CDR3 reads TGTGCCAGCAGCCAAAGCCGAGGGGGGGCTGGAAACACCATATATTTT. Residues: CASSQSRGGAGNTIYF.

The sample holds many counts of this clone. The chain joins TRBV12-5 to TRBJ1-3; the D is unclear. From germline, CDR1 is LGHNT and CDR2 FRNRAP. Trimming pared 2 bases from V and 2 bases from J, leaving 7 bases between. The CDR3 is 14 residues long. The CDR3 nucleotides read TGTGCTAGTGGTTTGTGGGGTACTGGAAACACCATATATTTT. The encoded protein is CASGLWGTGNTIYF. The complete variable domain, with remaining parts taken from reference TRBV12-5 and TRBJ1-3, reads DARVTQTPRHKVTEMGQEVTMRCQPILGHNTVFWYRQTMMQGLELLAYFRNRAPLDDSGMPKDRFSAEMPDATLATLKIQPSEPRDSAVYFCASGLWGTGNTIYFGEGSWLTVV.

The chain is built from TRBV5-1 and TRBJ1-2, with 7 bases matching TRBD1. Germline V gene sequence: CDR1 SGHRS, CDR2 YFSETQ. The CDR3 is 15 residues long. Trimming removed 0 bases from V and 2 bases from J; junction bases left unmatched: 4. DNA for the CDR3: TGCGCCAGCAGCTTGGCAGGACAGGTGAACTATGGCTACACCTTC. The encoded protein is CASSLAGQVNYGYTF.

J is TRBJ2-3 and V is TRBV19; D unresolved. CDR1 and CDR2 (germline): LNHDA, SQIVND (reference sequence). The V end lost 7 bases, the J end lost 0 bases, and 14 bases lay between the germline ends. The CDR3 totals 15 residues. The CDR3 nucleotides read TGTGCCAGTAAGGTCGGAGATTTTAGCACAGATACGCAGTATTTT. Protein: CASKVGDFSTDTQYF.

In its sample, this clone was seen many times. The J gene is TRBJ2-3, the V gene TRBV19; 8 positions match TRBD1. Germline V gives CDR1 LNHDA, CDR2 SQIVND (reference sequence). V was pared by 4 bases and J by 3 bases, with 9 bases of the junction left unmatched. The CDR3 is 16 amino acids. The chain's CDR3 is CASSKTGAAVTDTQYF. CDR3 in DNA: TGTGCCAGTAGTAAGACAGGGGCCGCGGTAACAGATACGCAGTATTTT. Full variable domain (missing parts from reference TRBV19 and TRBJ2-3): DGGITQSPKYLFRKEGQNVTLSCEQNLNHDAMYWYRQDPGQGLRLIYYSQIVNDFQKGDIAEGYSVSREKKESFPLTVTSAQKNPTAFYLCASSKTGAAVTDTQYFGPGTRLTVL.

This clone was detected only a few times. A clone one base away is much larger, so this may be a read error. The sample contains more than one DNA sequence encoding this CDR3. V and J are TRBV12-5 and TRBJ2-3; TRBD2 matches at 7 bases. Germline loops: CDR1 LGHNT, CDR2 FRNRAP. V was clipped by 6 bases and J by 3 bases; unmatched bases: 9. The CDR3 extends over 15 amino acids. CDR3 protein: CASGRSGGRTDTQYF. In DNA form, the CDR3 reads TGTGCTAGTGGCAGATCGGGGGGAAGAACAGATACGCAGTATTTT.

This clone has only a few counts. Since a much larger clone is just one base distant, this may be a read error. The chain combines TRBV9 with TRBJ1-2, with TRBD1 identical over 7 bases. Germline loops: CDR1 SGDLS, CDR2 YYNGEE. CDR3 length: 12 amino acids. The CDR3 DNA follows: TGTGCCAGCACCGGGACAGCCTATGGCTACGCCTTC. The encoded protein is CASTGTAYGYAF.

This clone was seen at least ten times. Here the CDR3 reads CASSPGVSGQGGTGNTIYF. The CDR3, as DNA: TGTGCCAGCTCACCCGGCGTTTCGGGACAGGGGGGAACTGGAAACACCATATATTTT. The genes are TRBV18 and TRBJ1-3, with 11 positions matching TRBD1. The CDR3 length is 19 residues. V shed 3 bases, J shed 2 bases, and the junction held 12 bases outside the gene matches. CDR1 and CDR2 (germline): KGHSH, LQKENI.

This clone was counted many times. This chain links TRBV19 with TRBJ2-3; 7 nucleotides align to TRBD2. The V and J ends lost 4 bases and 3 bases, in that order; junction bases with no gene match: 7. Germline CDR1 LNHDA, CDR2 SQIVND (reference sequence). The CDR3 is 15 amino acids. This CDR3 is CASSRVRGTTDTQYF. The CDR3 bases are TGTGCCAGTAGTAGGGTGCGGGGGACTACAGATACGCAGTATTTT.

This clone was observed at least ten times. The same CDR3 arises from other DNA sequences in this sample as well. The chain is built from TRBV5-1 and TRBJ2-2; 14 bases map to TRBD2. The CDR3 has 15 residues. Germline V gene lookup returns CDR1 SGHRS and CDR2 YFSETQ. V shed 6 bases, J shed 7 bases, and the junction held 5 bases outside the gene matches. The CDR3 region has the DNA TGCGCCAGCACGGGACTAGCGGGAGAGGACGGGGAGCTGTTTTTT. Translated, it gives CASTGLAGEDGELFF.

Ten or more counts support this clone. V gene TRBV28 combines with J gene TRBJ1-1, with 7 bases fitting TRBD1. The CDR3 runs to 13 residues. With 9 bases clipped from V and 5 bases from J, the junction kept 9 bases outside the gene matches. Germline loops: CDR1 MDHEN, CDR2 SYDVKM. The CDR3 coding sequence is TGTGCCAGTTTGACAGGGATTGAGACTGAAGCTTTCTTT. Amino acid sequence: CASLTGIETEAFF.